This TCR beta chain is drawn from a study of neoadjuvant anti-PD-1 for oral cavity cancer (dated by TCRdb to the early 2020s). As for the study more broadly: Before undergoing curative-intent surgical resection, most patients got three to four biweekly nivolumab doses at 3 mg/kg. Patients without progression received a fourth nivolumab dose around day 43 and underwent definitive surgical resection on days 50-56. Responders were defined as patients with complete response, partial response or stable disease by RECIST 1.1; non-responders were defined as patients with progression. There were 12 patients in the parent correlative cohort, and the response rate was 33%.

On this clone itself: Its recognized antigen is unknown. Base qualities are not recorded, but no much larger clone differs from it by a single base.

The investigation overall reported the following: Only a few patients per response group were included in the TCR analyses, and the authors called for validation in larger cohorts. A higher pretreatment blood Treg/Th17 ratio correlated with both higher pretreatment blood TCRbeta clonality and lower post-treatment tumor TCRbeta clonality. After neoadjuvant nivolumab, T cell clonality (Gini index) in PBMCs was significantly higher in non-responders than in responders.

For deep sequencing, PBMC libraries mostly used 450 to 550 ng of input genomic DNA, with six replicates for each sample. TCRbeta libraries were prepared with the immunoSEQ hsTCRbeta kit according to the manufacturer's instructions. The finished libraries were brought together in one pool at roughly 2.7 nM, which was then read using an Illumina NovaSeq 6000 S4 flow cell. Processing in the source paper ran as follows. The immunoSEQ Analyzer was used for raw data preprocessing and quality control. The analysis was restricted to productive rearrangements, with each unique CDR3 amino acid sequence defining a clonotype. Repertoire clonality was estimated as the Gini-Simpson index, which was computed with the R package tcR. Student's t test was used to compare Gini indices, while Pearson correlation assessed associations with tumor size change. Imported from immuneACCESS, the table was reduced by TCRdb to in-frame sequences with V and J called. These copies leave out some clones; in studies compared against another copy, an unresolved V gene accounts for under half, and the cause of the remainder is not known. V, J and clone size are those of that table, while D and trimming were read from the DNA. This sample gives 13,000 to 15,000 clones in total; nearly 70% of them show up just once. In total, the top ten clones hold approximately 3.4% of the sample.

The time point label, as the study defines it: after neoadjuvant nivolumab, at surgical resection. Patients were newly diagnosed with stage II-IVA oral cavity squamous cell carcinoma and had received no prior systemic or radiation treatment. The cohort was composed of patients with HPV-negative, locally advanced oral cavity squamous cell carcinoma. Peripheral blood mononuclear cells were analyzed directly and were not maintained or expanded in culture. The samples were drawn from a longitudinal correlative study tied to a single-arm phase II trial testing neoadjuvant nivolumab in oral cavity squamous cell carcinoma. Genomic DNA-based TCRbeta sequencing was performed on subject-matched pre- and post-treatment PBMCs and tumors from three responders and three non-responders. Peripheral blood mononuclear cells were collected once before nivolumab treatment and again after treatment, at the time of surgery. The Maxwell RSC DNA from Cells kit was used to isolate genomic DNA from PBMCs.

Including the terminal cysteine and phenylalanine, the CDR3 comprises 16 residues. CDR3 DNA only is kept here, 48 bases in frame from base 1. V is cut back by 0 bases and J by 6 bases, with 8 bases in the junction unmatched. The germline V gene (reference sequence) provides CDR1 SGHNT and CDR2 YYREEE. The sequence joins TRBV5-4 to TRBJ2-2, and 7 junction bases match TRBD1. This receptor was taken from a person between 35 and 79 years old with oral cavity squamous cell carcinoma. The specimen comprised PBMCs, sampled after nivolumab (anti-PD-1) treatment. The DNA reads TGTGCCAGCAGCTTGGAGGGCAGGGGGTCGGCCGGGGAGCTGTTTTTT. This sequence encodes CASSLEGRGSAGELFF. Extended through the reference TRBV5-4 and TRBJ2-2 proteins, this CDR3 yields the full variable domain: ETGVTQSPTHLIKTRGQQVTLRCSSQSGHNTVSWYQQALGQGPQFIFQYYREEENGRGNFPPRFSGLQFPNYSSELNVNALELDDSALYLCASSLEGRGSAGELFFGEGSRLTVL.